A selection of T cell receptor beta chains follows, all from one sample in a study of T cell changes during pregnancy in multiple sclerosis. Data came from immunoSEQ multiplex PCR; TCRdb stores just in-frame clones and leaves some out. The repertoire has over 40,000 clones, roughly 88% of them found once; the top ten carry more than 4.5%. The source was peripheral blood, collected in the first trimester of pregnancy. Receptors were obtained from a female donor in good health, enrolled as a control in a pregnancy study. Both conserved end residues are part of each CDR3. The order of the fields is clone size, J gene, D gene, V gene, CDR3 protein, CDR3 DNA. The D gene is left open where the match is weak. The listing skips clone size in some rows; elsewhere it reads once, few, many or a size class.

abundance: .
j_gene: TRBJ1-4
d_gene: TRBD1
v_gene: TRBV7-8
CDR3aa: CASSSGTAETSYNEKLFF
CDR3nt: TGTGCCAGCAGCTCCGGGACAGCCGAAACCTCTTACAATGAAAAACTGTTTTTT

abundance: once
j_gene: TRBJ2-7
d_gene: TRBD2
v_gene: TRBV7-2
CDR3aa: CASSTQAGGTYEQYF
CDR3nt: TGTGCCAGCAGCACCCAAGCGGGGGGTACCTACGAGCAGTACTTC

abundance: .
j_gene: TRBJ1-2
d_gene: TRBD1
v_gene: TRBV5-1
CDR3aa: CTSSSGQGNYGYTF
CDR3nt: TGCACCAGCAGCTCAGGACAGGGTAACTATGGCTACACCTTC

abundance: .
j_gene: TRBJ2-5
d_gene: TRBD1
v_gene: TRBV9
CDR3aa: CASSATGTASQETQYF
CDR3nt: TGTGCCAGCAGCGCCACCGGGACAGCGTCCCAAGAGACCCAGTACTTC

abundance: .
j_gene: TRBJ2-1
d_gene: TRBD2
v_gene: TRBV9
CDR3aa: CASRRTSGGAGNEQFF
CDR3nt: TGTGCCAGCAGGCGGACTAGCGGGGGGGCGGGGAATGAGCAGTTCTTC

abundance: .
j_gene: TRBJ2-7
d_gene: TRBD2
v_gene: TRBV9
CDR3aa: CASSLAESYEQYF
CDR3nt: TGTGCCAGCAGCCTAGCGGAGTCCTACGAGCAGTACTTC

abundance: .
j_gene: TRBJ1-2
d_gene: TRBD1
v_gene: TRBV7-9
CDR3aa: CASSHANRGNYGYTF
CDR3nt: TGTGCCAGCAGCCACGCCAACAGGGGCAACTATGGCTACACCTTC

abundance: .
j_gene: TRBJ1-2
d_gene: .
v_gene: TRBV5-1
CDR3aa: CASSSDTNYGYTF
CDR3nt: TGCGCCAGCAGCTCGGACACGAACTATGGCTACACCTTC

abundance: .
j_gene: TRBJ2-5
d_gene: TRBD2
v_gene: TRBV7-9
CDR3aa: CASSLSTSPETQYF
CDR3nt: TGTGCCAGCAGCTTATCGACTAGCCCGGAGACCCAGTACTTC

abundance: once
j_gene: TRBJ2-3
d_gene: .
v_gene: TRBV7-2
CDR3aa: CASSSSTDTQYF
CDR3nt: TGTGCCAGCAGCTCGAGCACAGATACGCAGTATTTT

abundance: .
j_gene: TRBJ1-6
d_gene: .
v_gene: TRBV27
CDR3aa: CASSLGQYNSPLHF
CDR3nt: TGTGCCAGCAGTTTAGGGCAGTATAATTCACCCCTCCACTTT

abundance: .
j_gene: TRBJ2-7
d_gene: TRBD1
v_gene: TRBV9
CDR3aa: CASSVHRDRGSYEQYF
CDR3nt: TGTGCCAGCAGCGTCCATAGGGACAGGGGTTCCTACGAGCAGTACTTC

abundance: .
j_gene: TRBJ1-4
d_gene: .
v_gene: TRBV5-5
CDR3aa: CASSSEVDNEKLFF
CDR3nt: TGTGCCAGCAGCTCCGAAGTAGATAATGAAAAACTGTTTTTT

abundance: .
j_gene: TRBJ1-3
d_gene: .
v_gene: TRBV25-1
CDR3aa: CASSEGLTGNTIYF
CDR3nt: TGTGCCAGCAGTGAGGGACTTACTGGAAACACCATATATTTT

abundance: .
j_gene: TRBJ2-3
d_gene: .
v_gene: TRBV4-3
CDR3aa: CASSQYVGATDTQYF
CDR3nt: TGCGCCAGCAGCCAATATGTGGGGGCTACAGATACGCAGTATTTT

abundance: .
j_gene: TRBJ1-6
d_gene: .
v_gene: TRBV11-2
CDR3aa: CASSSFVAAGSNSPLHF
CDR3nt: TGTGCCAGCAGCTCCTTCGTGGCAGCCGGGAGTAATTCACCCCTCCACTTT

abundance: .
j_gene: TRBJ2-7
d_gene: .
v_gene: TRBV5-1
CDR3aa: CASSLRQFQSEQYF
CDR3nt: TGCGCCAGCAGCTTGCGACAGTTCCAGAGCGAGCAGTACTTC

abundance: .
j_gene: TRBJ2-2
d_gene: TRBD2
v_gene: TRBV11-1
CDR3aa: CASSLGGLAGDTGELFF
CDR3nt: TGTGCCAGCAGCCTAGGGGGACTAGCGGGGGACACCGGGGAGCTGTTTTTT

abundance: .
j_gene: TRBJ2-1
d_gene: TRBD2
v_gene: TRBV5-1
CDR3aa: CASSLYVVAGTYNEQFF
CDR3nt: TGCGCCAGCAGCTTGTATGTTGTAGCGGGGACCTACAATGAGCAGTTCTTC

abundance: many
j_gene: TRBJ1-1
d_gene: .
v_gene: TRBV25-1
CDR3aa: CASSGQDDLFMNTEAFF
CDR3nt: TGTGCCAGCAGTGGGCAGGATGATTTATTCATGAACACTGAAGCTTTCTTT

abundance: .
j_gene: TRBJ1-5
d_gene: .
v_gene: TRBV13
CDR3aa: CASSSSGGGRQPQHF
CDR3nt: TGTGCCAGCAGCTCATCGGGGGGGGGTCGTCAGCCCCAGCATTTT

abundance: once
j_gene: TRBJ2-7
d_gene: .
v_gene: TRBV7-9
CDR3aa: CASSLEGISGEQYF
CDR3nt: TGTGCCAGCAGCTTAGAAGGCATTTCGGGCGAGCAGTACTTC

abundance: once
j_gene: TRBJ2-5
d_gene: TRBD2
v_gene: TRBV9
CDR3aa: CASSSSGGAGETQYF
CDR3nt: TGTGCCAGCAGCAGTAGCGGGGGGGCCGGAGAGACCCAGTACTTC

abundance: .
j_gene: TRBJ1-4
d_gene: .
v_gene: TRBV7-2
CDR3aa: CASSFQAGLNEKLFF
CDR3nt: TGTGCCAGCAGCTTCCAGGCGGGTCTTAATGAAAAACTGTTTTTT

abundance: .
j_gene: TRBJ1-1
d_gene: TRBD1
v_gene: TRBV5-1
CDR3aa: CASSLADRGTEAFF
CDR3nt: TGCGCCAGCAGCTTGGCCGACAGGGGGACTGAAGCTTTCTTT

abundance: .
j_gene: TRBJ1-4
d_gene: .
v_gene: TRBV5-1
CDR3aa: CASSLDMAATNEKLFF
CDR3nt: TGCGCCAGCAGCTTGGACATGGCGGCAACTAATGAAAAACTGTTTTTT

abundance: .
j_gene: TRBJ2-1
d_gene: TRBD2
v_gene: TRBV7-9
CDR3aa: CASSLPGLAGTYEQFF
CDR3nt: TGTGCCAGCAGCCTCCCCGGACTAGCGGGAACCTATGAGCAGTTCTTC

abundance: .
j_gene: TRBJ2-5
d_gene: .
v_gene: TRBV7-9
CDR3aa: CASSFSVETQYF
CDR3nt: TGTGCCAGCAGCTTTTCAGTGGAGACCCAGTACTTC

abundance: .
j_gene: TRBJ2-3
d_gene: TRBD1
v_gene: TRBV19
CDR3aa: CASSPSQGMSTDTQYF
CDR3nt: TGTGCCAGTAGCCCCTCACAGGGGATGAGCACAGATACGCAGTATTTT

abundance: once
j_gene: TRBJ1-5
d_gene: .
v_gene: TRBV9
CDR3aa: CASSVDPVNQPQHF
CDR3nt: TGTGCCAGCAGCGTAGACCCAGTCAATCAGCCCCAGCATTTT

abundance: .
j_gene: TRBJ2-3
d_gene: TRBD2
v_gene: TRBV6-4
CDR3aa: CASSGTSGGTDTQYF
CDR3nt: TGTGCCAGCAGTGGGACTAGCGGGGGCACAGATACGCAGTATTTT

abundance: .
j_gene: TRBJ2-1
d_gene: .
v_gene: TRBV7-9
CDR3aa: CASSPYDWEVSNEQFF
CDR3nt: TGTGCCAGCAGCCCCTATGATTGGGAGGTTAGCAATGAGCAGTTCTTC

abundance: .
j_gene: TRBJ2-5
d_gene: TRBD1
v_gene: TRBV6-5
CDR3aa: CASRRGHETQYF
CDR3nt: TGTGCCAGCAGGAGGGGGCACGAGACCCAGTACTTC

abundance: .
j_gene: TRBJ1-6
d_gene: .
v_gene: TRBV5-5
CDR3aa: CASSVSGGNSPLHF
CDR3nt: TGTGCCAGCAGCGTATCGGGGGGGAATTCACCCCTCCACTTT

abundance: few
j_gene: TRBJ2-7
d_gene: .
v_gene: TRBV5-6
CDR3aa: CASSRDFYEQYF
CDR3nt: TGTGCCAGCAGCAGGGACTTCTACGAGCAGTACTTC

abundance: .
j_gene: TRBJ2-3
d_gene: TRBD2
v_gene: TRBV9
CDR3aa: CASSVASGGITDTQYF
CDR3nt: TGTGCCAGCAGCGTAGCCAGCGGGGGGATCACAGATACGCAGTATTTT

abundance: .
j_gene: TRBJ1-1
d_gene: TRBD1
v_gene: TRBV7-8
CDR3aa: CASSLGTGMNTEAFF
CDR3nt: TGTGCCAGCAGCTTGGGGACAGGGATGAACACTGAAGCTTTCTTT

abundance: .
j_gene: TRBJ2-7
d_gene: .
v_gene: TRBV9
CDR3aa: CASSVGAESYEQYF
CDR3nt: TGTGCCAGCAGCGTAGGGGCAGAGTCCTACGAGCAGTACTTC

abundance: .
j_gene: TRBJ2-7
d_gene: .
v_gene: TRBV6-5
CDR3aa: CASSKYHEQYF
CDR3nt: TGTGCCAGCAGTAAGTACCACGAGCAGTACTTC

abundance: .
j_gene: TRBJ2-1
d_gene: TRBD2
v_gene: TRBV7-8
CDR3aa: CASSSSVSGSSYNEQFF
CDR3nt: TGTGCCAGCAGCTCGTCGGTGAGCGGGAGCTCCTACAATGAGCAGTTCTTC

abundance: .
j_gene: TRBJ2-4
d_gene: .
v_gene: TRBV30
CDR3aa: CAWSLGRRLAKNIQYF
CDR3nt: TGTGCCTGGAGTTTGGGGAGGAGGCTAGCCAAAAACATTCAGTACTTC

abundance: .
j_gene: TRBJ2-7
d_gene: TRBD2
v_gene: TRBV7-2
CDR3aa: CASSPGASGGPLNEQYF
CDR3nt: TGTGCCAGCAGCCCAGGAGCTAGCGGGGGCCCCTTGAACGAGCAGTACTTC

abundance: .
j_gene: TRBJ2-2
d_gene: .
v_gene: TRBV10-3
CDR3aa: CAISARADTGELFF
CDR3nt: TGTGCCATCAGTGCCAGGGCTGACACCGGGGAGCTGTTTTTT

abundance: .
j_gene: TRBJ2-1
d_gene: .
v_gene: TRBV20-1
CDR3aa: CSASSGNEQFF
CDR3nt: TGCAGTGCTAGCTCCGGGAATGAGCAGTTCTTC

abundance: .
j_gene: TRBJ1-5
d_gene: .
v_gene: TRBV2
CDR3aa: CATGDRLSNQPQHF
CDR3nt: TGTGCCACGGGGGACCGATTGAGCAATCAGCCCCAGCATTTT

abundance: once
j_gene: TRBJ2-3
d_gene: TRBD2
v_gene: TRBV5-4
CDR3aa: CASRTVFRGGAADTQYF
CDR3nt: TGTGCCAGCAGAACGGTTTTCCGCGGGGGAGCAGCAGATACGCAGTATTTT

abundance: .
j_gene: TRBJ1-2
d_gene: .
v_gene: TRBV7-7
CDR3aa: CASSQKVGTGGYGYTF
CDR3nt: TGTGCCAGCAGTCAAAAGGTCGGGACCGGGGGTTATGGCTACACCTTC

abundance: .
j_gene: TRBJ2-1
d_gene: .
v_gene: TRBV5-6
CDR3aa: CASTRQREDNEQFF
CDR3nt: TGTGCCAGCACGCGGCAAAGGGAGGACAATGAGCAGTTCTTC

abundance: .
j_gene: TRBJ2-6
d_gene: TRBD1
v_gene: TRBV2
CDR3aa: CASSEVRGPGANVLTF
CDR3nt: TGTGCCAGCAGTGAAGTCAGGGGGCCTGGGGCCAACGTCCTGACTTTC

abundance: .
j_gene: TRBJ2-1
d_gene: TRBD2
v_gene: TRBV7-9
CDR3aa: CASSLMGLAGGPDNNEQFF
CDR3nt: TGTGCCAGCAGCTTAATGGGACTAGCGGGGGGGCCGGATAACAATGAGCAGTTCTTC

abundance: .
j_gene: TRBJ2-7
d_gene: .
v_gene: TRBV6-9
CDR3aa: CATYRVLPDEQYF
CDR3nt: TGTGCCACCTACAGGGTGCTACCGGACGAGCAGTACTTC

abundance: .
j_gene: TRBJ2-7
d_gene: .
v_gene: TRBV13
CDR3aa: CASSQISRGAADF
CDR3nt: TGTGCCAGCAGCCAAATCTCGCGGGGAGCGGCAGACTTC

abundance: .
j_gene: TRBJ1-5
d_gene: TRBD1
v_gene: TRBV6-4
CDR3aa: CASSPTGNNQPQHF
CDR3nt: TGTGCCAGCAGTCCGACAGGGAACAATCAGCCCCAGCATTTT

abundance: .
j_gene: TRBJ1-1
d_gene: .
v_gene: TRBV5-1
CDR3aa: CASFPGGGSTEAFF
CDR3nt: TGCGCCAGCTTTCCTGGGGGCGGTTCCACTGAAGCTTTCTTT

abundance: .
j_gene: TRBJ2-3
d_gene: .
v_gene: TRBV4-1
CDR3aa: CASSQETGSTDTQYF
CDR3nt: TGCGCCAGCAGCCAAGAGACCGGGAGCACAGATACGCAGTATTTT

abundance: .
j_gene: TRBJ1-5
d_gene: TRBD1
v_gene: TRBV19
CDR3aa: CASSLTGEWNQPQHF
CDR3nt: TGTGCCAGTAGTCTGACAGGGGAGTGGAATCAGCCCCAGCATTTT

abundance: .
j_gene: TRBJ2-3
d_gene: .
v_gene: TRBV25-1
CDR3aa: CASSEQGGSGTQYF
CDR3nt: TGTGCCAGCAGTGAACAAGGGGGAAGCGGTACGCAGTATTTT

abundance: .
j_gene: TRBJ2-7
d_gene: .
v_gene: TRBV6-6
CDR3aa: CARIRDFYEQYF
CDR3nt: TGTGCCAGAATACGGGATTTCTACGAGCAGTACTTC